This T cell receptor beta chain was recovered during a study of PD-L1 blockade in urothelial cancer. Study information: Males with bladder-origin urothelial cancer constituted twenty-five of 29 patients. Among blood samples, the median T cell count was about 130,000. Findings and limits, study-wide: Stronger expansion of tumor-associated clones in blood at 3 weeks distinguished durable-benefit patients.

This CDR3 is built from 12 residues. Germline V CDR1 and CDR2: GTSNPN, SVGIG (reference sequence). V was cut by 2 bases and J by 5 bases, with 9 bases left in between. Points on this clone: Its antigen remains unknown.

TCRdb keeps only in-frame clones here, not all; method: immunoSEQ multiplex PCR. The data hold 35,000 to 45,000 clones, with 83% observed a single time. The time point denotes: peripheral blood 6 weeks after treatment start. Disease in patients was locally advanced or metastatic urothelial carcinoma. Sequences were derived from PBMCs, sampled around atezolizumab (anti-PD-L1) treatment. The chain couples TRBV30 to TRBJ1-2; the D is unclear. The sequence came from a man aged 55 to 70 with urothelial cancer. CDR3 sequence reads: CAWSPGNYGYTF. DNA of the CDR3: TGTGCCTGGAGTCCCGGGAATTATGGCTACACCTTC.